This T cell receptor beta chain was sequenced in a study of blood T cell repertoires in COVID-19. On the study more broadly: Spain, Italy and the United States supplied samples that represented acute and convalescent COVID-19. Nucleic acid was either cDNA or gDNA, and it came from T cells, B-cell-depleted T cells, or PBMCs.

Trimming left V 2 bases short and J 3 bases short, with 8 bases between. In germline, CDR1 is MGHDK, CDR2 SYGVNS. There are 13 residues in the CDR3. In the source study's methods: Counts of nucleated cells, estimated from reference gene primer amplification, were obtained. TCRdb keeps only in-frame clones here, not all; method: immunoSEQ multiplex PCR. That table is the source of V, J and clone size, and D and trimming were worked out from the DNA. The top ten hold approximately 4% of the sample, which has about 270,000 clones, about 87% seen once. Sequencing used peripheral blood. The gene calls are TRBV25-1 and TRBJ2-7; D perhaps matches TRBD1 (5 bases). This receptor was obtained from a man aged 55 to 70 who had recovered from COVID-19. CDR3 in amino acids: CASSEKTDYEQYF. The CDR3 DNA reads as TGTGCCAGCAGTGAAAAGACAGACTACGAGCAGTACTTC.